This T cell receptor (beta chain) was recovered during a study of cytotoxic CD8 clonotypes in ibrutinib-treated CLL. Across the whole study: Of the patients, under 13 were relapsed/refractory, under 16 treatment-naive and under 18 IGHV unmutated. After median 68 months, approximately 14 stayed in remission, about 12 progressed; responses approximately 24 partial, 2 complete. Once treatment had gone on for a median of around eleven months, range 6 to 36, response samples were drawn. Findings of the study overall: Clonality increased at ibrutinib response and stayed stable in sustained remission. At progression, however, it fell back toward baseline.

Turning to this clone: The antigen remains undetermined.

This table comes from immunoSEQ multiplex PCR, and its TCRdb copy is limited to in-frame clones, with some not included. The sample yields about 130,000 clones, roughly 88% seen once. The V gene's germline CDR1 is MDHEN and CDR2 SYDVKM. V was shortened by 4 bases and J by 3 bases, with 15 bases between the two germline ends. The length of the CDR3 is 15 residues. The origin of this receptor is a human donor with chronic lymphocytic leukemia. This sequence joins TRBV28 and TRBJ1-2; tentative D call: TRBD1 (5 bases). The specimen comprised PBMCs, sampled after 24 months of ibrutinib treatment. CDR3 sequence reads: CASSSTGGNHYGYTF. The CDR3 bases are TGTGCCAGCAGTTCCACGGGGGGGAACCACTATGGCTACACCTTC.